Described below is a single TCR beta chain sequence and its context. Its antigen is still unknown. Every CD8+ subset sample held a few hundred thousand flow-sorted cells, done in triplicate. CDR3 size: 16 residues. The germline V gene has CDR1 KGHSH and CDR2 LQKENI. The data were taken from a study of CXCR3-negative and CXCR3-positive naive CD8 T cells. The study, taken as a whole, reports: Similar TRBV-TRBJ gene usage was seen in naive CXCR3-negative and CXCR3-positive cells, but not in memory cells. Higher TRB CDR3 hydrophobicity marked CXCR3-positive naive cells relative to CXCR3-negative naive cells.

Via 5' RACE with UMI labels, TRB cDNA libraries were prepared. Using the 5' RACE reads, TCRdb records one entry per CDR3 protein without DNA. The table for this sample gives under 85,000 distinct CDR3 sequences. The sequencing sample was made of naive CXCR3- CD8+ T cells from blood. Subset noted: CD45RO-CCR7+CD27+CD95- naive CD8+ T cells lacking CXCR3 (TNR3-). The V call is TRBV18, the J call TRBJ2-5; lacking DNA, the TRBD1 call made by TCRdb goes unchecked. The clonotype was recovered from a human donor in good health. Some clones in this sample may be carry-over from other donors' samples. CDR3 loop: CASSPSEQARGETQYF. Together with reference TRBV18 and TRBJ2-5, the CDR3 gives the full variable domain: NAGVMQNPRHLVRRRGQEARLRCSPMKGHSHVYWYRQLPEEGLKFMVYLQKENIIDESGMPKERFSAEFPKEGPSILRIQQVVRGDSAAYFCASSPSEQARGETQYFGPGTRLLVL.